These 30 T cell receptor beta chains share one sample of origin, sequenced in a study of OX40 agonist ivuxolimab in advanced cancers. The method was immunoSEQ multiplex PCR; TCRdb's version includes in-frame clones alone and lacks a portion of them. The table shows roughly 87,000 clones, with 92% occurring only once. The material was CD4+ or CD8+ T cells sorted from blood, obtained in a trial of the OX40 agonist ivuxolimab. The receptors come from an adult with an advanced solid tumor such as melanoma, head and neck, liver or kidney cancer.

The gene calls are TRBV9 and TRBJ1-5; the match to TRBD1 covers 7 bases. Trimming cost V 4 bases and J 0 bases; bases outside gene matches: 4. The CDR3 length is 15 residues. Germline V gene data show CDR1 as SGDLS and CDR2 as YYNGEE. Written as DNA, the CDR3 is TGTGCCAGCAGCCCGGGACAGTCTAGCAATCAGCCCCAGCATTTT. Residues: CASSPGQSSNQPQHF.

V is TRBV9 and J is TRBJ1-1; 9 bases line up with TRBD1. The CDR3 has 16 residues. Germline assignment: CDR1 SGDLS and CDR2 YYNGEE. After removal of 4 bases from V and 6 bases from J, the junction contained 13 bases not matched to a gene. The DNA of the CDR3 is TGTGCCAGCAGCCAAGGGGGAACAGGGGGCTTGGCTGAAGCTTTCTTT. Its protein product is CASSQGGTGGLAEAFF.

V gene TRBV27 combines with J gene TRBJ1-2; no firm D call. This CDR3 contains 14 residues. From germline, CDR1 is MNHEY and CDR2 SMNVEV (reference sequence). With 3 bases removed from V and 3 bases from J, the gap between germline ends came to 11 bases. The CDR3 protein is CASSFGATDYGYTF. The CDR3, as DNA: TGTGCCAGCAGTTTTGGCGCCACAGACTATGGCTACACCTTC.

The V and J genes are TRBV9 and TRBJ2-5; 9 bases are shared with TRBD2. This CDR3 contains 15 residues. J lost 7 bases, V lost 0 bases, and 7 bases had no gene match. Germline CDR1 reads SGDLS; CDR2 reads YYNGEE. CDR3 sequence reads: CASSVEGGGASTQYF. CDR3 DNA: TGTGCCAGCAGCGTAGAGGGCGGGGGGGCGTCGACCCAGTACTTC.

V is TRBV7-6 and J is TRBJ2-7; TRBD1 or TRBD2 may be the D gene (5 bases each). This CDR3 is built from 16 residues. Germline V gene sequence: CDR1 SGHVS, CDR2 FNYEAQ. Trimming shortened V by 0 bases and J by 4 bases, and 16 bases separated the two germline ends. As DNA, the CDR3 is TGTGCCAGCAGCTTAGCGGATCTAACTAGGGGTTACGAGCAGTACTTC. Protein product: CASSLADLTRGYEQYF.

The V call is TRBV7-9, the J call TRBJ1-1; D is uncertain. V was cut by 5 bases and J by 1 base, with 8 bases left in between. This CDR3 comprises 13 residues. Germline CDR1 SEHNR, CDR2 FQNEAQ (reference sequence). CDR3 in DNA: TGTGCCAGCAGCCTTCTTCCGAACACTGAAGCTTTCTTT. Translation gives CASSLLPNTEAFF.

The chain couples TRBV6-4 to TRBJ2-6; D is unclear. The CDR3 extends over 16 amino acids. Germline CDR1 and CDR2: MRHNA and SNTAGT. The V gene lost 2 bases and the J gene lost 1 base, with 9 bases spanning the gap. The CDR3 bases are TGTGCCAGCAGTGACCCGGTAGGGTCTGGGGCCAACGTCCTGACTTTC. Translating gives CASSDPVGSGANVLTF.

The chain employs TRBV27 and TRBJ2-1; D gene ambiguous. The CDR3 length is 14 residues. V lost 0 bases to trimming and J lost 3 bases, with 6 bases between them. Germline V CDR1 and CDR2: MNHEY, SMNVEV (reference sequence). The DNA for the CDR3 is TGTGCCAGCAGTTTATCCGCCGGCTACAATGAGCAGTTCTTC. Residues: CASSLSAGYNEQFF.

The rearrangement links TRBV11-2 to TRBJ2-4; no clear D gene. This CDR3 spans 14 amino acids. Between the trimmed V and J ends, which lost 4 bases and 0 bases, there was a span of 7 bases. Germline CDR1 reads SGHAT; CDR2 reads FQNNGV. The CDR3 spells CASSSELAKNIQYF. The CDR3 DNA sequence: TGTGCCAGCAGCTCGGAATTAGCCAAAAACATTCAGTACTTC.

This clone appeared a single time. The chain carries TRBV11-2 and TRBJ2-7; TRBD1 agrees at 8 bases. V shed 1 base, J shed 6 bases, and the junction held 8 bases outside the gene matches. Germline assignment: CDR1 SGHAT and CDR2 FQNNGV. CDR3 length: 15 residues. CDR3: CASSLVQGAISEQYF. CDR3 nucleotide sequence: TGTGCCAGCAGCTTAGTCCAGGGGGCAATATCCGAGCAGTACTTC.

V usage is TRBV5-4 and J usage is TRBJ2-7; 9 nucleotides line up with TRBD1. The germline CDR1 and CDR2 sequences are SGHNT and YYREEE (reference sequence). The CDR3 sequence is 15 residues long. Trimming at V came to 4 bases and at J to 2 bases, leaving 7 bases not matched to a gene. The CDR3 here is CASSPGQGTPYEQYF. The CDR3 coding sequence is TGTGCCAGCAGCCCGGGACAGGGAACCCCCTACGAGCAGTACTTC.

Here the CDR3 reads CAWIRAEKWEYEQYF. The DNA of the CDR3 is TGTGCCTGGATCCGGGCGGAGAAGTGGGAATACGAGCAGTACTTC. This sequence joins TRBV30 and TRBJ2-7; no firm D call. This CDR3 region has 15 residues. Germline CDR1 GTSNPN, CDR2 SVGIG (reference sequence). The V end was cut by 4 bases, the J end by 4 bases, with 20 bases between.

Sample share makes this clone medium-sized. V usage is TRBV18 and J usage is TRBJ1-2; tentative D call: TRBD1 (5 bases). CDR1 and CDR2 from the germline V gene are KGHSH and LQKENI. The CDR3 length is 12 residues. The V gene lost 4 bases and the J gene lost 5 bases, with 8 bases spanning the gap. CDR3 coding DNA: TGTGCCAGCTCACTAACAGGTTATGGCTACACCTTC. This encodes CASSLTGYGYTF.

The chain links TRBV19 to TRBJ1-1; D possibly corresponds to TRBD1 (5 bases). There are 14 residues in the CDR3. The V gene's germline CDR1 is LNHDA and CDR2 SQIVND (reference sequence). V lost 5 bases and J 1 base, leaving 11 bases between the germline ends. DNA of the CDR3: TGTGCCAGTAGTCGCCTTGGGGGGAACACTGAAGCTTTCTTT. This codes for CASSRLGGNTEAFF. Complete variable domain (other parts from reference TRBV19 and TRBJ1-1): DGGITQSPKYLFRKEGQNVTLSCEQNLNHDAMYWYRQDPGQGLRLIYYSQIVNDFQKGDIAEGYSVSREKKESFPLTVTSAQKNPTAFYLCASSRLGGNTEAFFGQGTRLTVV.

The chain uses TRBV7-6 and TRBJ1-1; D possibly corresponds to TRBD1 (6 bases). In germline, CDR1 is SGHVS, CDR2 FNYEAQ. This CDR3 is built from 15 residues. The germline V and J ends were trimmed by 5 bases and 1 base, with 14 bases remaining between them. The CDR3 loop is CASSLPGASNTEAFF. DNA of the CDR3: TGTGCCAGCAGCCTCCCAGGGGCCTCGAACACTGAAGCTTTCTTT.

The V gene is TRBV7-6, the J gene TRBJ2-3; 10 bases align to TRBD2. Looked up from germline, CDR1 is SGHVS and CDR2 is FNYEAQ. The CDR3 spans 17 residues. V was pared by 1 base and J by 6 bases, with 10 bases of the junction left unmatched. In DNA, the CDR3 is TGTGCCAGCAGCTTAGAGAGGGCCAGCGGGGGGGGTGATACGCAGTATTTT. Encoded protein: CASSLERASGGGDTQYF.

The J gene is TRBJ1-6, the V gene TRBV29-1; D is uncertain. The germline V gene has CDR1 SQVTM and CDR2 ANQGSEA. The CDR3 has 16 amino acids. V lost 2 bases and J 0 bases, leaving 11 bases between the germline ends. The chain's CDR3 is CSVEKMGPSYNSPLHF. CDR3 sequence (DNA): TGCAGCGTTGAAAAGATGGGCCCCTCCTATAATTCACCCCTCCACTTT.

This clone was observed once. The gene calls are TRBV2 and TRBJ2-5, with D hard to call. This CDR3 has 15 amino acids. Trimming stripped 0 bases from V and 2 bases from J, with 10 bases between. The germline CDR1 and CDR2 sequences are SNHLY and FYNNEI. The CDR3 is CASSEAAGLQETQYF. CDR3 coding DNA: TGTGCCAGCAGTGAAGCGGCAGGTTTACAAGAGACCCAGTACTTC.

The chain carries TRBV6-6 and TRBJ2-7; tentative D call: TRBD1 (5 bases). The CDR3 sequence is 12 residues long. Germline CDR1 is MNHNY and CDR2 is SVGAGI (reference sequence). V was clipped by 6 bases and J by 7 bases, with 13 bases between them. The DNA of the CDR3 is TGTGCCAGCAGCTCCATGGGGCTAGAGCAGTACTTC. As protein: CASSSMGLEQYF.

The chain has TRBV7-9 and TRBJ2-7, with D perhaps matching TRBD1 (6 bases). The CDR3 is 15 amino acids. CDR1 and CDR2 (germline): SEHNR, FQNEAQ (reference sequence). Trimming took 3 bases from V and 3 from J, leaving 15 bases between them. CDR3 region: CASSFVQGSFYEQYF. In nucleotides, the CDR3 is TGTGCCAGCAGCTTTGTTCAGGGGAGTTTCTACGAGCAGTACTTC.

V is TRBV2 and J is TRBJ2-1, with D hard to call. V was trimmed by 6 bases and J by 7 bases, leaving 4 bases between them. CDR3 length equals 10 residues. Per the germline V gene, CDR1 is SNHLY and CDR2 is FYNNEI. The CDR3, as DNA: TGTGCCAGCAGAAGAAATGAGCAGTTCTTC. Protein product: CASRRNEQFF.

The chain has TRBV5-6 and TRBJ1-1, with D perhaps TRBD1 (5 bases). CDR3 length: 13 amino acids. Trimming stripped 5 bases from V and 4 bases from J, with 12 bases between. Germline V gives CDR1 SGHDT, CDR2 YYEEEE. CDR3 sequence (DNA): TGTGCCAGCAGGACCATAGGGGTCACTGAAGCTTTCTTT. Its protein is CASRTIGVTEAFF.

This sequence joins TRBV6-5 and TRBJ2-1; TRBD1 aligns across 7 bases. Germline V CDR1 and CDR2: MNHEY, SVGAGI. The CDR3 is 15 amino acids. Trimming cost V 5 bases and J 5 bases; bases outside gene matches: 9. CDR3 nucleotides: TGTGCCAGCAGTCCCACAGGGGAGTCCCACAATGAGCAGTTCTTC. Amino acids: CASSPTGESHNEQFF.

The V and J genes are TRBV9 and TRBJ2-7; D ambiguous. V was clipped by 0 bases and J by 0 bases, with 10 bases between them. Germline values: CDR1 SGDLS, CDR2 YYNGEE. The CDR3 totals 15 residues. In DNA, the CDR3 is TGTGCCAGCAGCGTAGGGTCTGGCATCTCCTACGAGCAGTACTTC. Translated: CASSVGSGISYEQYF.

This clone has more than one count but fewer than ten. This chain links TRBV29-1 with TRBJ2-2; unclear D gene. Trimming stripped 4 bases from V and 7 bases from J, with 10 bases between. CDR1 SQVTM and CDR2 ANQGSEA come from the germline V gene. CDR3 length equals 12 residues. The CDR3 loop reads CSVGSHLGELFF. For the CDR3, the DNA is TGCAGCGTTGGTAGTCATCTCGGGGAGCTGTTTTTT.

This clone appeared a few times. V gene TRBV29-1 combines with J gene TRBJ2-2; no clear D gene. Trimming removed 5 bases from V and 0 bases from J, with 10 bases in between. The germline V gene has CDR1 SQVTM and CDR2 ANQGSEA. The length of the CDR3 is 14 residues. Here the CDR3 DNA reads TGCAGCGTTTCCCACAGCGCGAACACCGGGGAGCTGTTTTTT. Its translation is CSVSHSANTGELFF.

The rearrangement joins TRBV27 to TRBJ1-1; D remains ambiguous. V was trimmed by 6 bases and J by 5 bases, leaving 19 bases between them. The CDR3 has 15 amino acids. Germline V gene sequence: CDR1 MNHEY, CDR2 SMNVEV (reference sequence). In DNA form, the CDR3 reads TGTGCCAGCAGCACCCTCCCGGTTGGAGGAACTGAAGCTTTCTTT. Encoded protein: CASSTLPVGGTEAFF.

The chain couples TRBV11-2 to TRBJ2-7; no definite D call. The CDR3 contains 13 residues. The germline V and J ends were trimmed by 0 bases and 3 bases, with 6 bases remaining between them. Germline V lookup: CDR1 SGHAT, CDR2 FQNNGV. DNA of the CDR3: TGTGCCAGCAGCTTAGAGTCAGGCTACGAGCAGTACTTC. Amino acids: CASSLESGYEQYF.

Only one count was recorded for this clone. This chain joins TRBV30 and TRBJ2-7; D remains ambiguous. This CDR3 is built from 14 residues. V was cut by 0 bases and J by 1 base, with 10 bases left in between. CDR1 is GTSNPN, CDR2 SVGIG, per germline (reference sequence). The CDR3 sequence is CAWSVSFWSYEQYF. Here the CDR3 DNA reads TGTGCCTGGAGTGTTTCATTTTGGTCCTACGAGCAGTACTTC.

CDR3 sequence: CASNNPPLVTEAFF. CDR3 nucleotides: TGTGCCAGCAACAACCCTCCCCTCGTCACTGAAGCTTTCTTT. V and J are TRBV14 and TRBJ1-1; D uncertain. Germline CDR1 SGHDN, CDR2 FVKESK. This CDR3 spans 14 amino acids. With 7 bases removed from V and 4 bases from J, the gap between germline ends came to 16 bases.